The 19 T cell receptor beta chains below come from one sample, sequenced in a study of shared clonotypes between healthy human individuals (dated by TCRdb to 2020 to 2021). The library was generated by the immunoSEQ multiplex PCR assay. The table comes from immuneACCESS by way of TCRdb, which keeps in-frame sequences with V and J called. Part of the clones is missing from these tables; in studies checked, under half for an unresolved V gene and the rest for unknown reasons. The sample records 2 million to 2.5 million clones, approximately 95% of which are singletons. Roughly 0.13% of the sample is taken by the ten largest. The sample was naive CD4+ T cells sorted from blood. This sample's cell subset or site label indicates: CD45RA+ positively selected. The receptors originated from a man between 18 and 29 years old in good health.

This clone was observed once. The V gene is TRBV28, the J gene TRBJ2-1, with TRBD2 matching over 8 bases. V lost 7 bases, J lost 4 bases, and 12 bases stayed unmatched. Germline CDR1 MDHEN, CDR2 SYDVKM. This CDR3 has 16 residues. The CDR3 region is CASKGLGLARYNEQFF. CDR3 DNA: TGTGCCAGCAAGGGACTAGGCCTCGCGCGGTACAATGAGCAGTTCTTC. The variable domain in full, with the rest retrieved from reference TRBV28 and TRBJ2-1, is DVKVTQSSRYLVKRTGEKVFLECVQDMDHENMFWYRQDPGLGLRLIYFSYDVKMKEKGDIPEGYSVSREKKERFSLILESASTNQTSMYLCASKGLGLARYNEQFFGPGTRLTVL.

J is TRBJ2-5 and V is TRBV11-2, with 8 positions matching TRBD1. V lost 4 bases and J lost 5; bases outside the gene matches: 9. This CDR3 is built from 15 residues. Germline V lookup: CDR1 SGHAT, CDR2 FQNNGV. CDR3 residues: CASSSTGGGMETQYF. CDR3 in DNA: TGTGCCAGCAGCTCCACAGGGGGTGGAATGGAGACCCAGTACTTC. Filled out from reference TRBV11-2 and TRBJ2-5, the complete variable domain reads EAGVAQSPRYKIIEKRQSVAFWCNPISGHATLYWYQQILGQGPKLLIQFQNNGVVDDSQLPKDRFSAERLKGVDSTLKIQPAKLEDSAVYLCASSSTGGGMETQYFGPGTRLLVL.

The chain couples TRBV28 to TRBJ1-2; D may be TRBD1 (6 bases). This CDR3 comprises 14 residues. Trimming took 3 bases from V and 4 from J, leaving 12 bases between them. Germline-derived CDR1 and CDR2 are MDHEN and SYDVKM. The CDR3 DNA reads TGTGCCAGCAGTTTGCCAGGGGCCCTCTATGGCTACACCTTC. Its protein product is CASSLPGALYGYTF.

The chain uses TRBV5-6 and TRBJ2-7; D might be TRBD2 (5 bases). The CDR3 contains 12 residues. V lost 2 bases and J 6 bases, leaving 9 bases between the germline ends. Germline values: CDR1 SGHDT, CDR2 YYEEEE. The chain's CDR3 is CASSLGLAEQYF. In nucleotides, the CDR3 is TGTGCCAGCAGCTTAGGACTGGCCGAGCAGTACTTC.

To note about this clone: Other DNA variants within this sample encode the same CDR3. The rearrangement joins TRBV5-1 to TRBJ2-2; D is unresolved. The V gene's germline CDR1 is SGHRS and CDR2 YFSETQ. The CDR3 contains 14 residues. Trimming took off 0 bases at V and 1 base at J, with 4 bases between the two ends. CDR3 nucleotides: TGCGCCAGCAGCTTGGAACGGAACACCGGGGAGCTGTTTTTT. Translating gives CASSLERNTGELFF.

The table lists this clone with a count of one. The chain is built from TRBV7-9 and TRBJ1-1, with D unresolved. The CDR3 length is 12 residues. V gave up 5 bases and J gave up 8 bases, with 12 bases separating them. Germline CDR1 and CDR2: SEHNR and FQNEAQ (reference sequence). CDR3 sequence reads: CASSTDEQEAFF. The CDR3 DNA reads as TGTGCCAGCAGCACAGACGAGCAGGAAGCTTTCTTT.

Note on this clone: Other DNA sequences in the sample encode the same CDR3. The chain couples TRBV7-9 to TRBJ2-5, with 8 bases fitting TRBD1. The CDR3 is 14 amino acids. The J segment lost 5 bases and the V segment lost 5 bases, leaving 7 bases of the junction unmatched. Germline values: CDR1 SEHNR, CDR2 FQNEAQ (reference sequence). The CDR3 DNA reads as TGTGCCAGCAGCCGCGGACAGGGCGGGGAGACCCAGTACTTC. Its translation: CASSRGQGGETQYF.

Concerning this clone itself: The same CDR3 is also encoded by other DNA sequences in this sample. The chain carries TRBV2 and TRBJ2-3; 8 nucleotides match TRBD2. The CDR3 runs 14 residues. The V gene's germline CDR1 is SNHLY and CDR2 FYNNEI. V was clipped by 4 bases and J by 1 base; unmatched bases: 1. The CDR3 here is CASSVREGTDTQYF. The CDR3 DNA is TGTGCCAGCAGTGTGCGGGAGGGCACAGATACGCAGTATTTT. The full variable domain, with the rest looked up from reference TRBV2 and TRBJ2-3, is EPEVTQTPSHQVTQMGQEVILRCVPISNHLYFYWYRQILGQKVEFLVSFYNNEISEKSEIFDDQFSVERPDGSNFTLKIRSTKLEDSAMYFCASSVREGTDTQYFGPGTRLTVL.

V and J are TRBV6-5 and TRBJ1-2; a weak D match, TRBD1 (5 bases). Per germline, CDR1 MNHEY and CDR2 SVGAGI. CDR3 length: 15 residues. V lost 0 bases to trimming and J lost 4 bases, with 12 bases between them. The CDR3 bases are TGTGCCAGCAGTTACTCGTACAGGTTGAGCTATGGCTACACCTTC. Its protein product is CASSYSYRLSYGYTF.

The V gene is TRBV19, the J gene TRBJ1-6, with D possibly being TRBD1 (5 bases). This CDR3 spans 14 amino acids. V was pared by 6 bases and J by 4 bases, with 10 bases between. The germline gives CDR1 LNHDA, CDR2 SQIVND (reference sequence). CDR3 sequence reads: CASSGGAYNSPLHF. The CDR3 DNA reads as TGTGCCAGTAGCGGAGGGGCATATAATTCACCCCTCCACTTT.

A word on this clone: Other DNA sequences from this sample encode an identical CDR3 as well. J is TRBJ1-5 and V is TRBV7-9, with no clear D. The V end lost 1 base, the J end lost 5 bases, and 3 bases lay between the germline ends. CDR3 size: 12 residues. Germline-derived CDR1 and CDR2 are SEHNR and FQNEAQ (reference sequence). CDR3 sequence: CASSLDHQPQHF. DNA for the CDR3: TGTGCCAGCAGCTTAGATCATCAGCCCCAGCATTTT.

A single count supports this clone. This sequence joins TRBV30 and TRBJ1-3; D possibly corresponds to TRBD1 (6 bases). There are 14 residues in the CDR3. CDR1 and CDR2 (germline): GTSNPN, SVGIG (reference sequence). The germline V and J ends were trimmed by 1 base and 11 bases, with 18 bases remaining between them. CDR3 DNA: TGTGCCTGGAGTGCGGAGAACGGGGGCCTCCCCATATATTTT. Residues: CAWSAENGGLPIYF.

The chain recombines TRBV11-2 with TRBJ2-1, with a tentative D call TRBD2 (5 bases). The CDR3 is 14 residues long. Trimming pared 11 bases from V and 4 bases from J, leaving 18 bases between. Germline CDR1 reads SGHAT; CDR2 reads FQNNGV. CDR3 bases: TGTGCCTCCTCAAGGGTAGCGCGTTACAATGAGCAGTTCTTC. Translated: CASSRVARYNEQFF.

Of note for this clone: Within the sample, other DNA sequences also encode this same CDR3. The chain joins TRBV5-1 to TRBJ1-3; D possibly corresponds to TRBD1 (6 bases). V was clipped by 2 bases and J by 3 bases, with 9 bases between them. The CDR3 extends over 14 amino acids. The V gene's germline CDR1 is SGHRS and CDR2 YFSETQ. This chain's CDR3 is CASSFGGVGNTIYF. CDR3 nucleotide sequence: TGCGCCAGCAGCTTCGGGGGCGTTGGAAACACCATATATTTT.

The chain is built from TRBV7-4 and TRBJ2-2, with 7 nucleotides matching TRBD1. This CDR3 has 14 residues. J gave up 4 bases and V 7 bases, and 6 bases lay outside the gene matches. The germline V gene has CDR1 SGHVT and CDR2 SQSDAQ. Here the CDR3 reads CASNRGCGTGELFF. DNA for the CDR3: TGTGCCAGCAACAGGGGCTGCGGCACCGGGGAGCTGTTTTTT.

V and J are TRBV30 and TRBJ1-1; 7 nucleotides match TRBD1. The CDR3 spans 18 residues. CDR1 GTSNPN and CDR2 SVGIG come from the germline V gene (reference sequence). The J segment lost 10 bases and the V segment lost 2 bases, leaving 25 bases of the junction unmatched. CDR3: CAWSPRGDSYFVGPRAFF. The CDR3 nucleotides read TGTGCCTGGAGTCCACGGGGGGACAGCTATTTTGTCGGCCCGCGAGCTTTCTTT.

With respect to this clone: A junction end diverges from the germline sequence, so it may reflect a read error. Written as DNA, the CDR3 is TGTGCTAGCAGCTTAGCGGGACAGGGGGCTAACTATGGCTACACCTTC. Translation: CASSLAGQGANYGYTF. The chain uses TRBV7-7 and TRBJ1-2, with TRBD1 matching 11 bases. Germline CDR1 is SSHAT and CDR2 is FNYEAQ (reference sequence). The CDR3 totals 16 residues.

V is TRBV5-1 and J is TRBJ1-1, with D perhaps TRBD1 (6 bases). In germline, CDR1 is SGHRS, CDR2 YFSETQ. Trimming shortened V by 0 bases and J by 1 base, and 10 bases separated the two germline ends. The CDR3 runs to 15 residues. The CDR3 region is CASSLGTAENTEAFF. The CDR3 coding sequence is TGCGCCAGCAGCTTGGGGACAGCCGAGAACACTGAAGCTTTCTTT.

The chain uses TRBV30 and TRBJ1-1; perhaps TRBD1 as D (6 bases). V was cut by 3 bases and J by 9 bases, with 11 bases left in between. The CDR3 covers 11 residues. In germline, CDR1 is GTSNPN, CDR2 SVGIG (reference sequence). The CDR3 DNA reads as TGTGCCTGGAGCTCGGGGGGCCAAGCTTTCTTT. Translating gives CAWSSGGQAFF.